These 25 T cell receptor beta chains were sequenced from one sample in a study of tissue T cells after allogeneic stem cell transplantation. Sequencing was performed with immunoSEQ multiplex PCR; in TCRdb, only in-frame clones are kept and a portion is missing. The data show fewer than 4,500 clones, around half seen once. Time point denoted: mouse harvest day 14 after allogeneic transplant. Each mouse received 10^7 T-cell-depleted marrow cells plus 10^6 splenic CD5+ T cells by tail vein. Material: gut tissue. The source of these receptors is a female BALB/c mouse given C57BL/6 T cells with graft-versus-host disease after an allogeneic hematopoietic cell transplant.

This clone was picked up one time. The germline and genes are mouse ones. The read gets to within 1 residue of the CDR3 end, and the germline J gene fills in the rest. The V call is TRBV2, the J call TRBJ2-5; no clear D gene. Deletions cut 0 bases from V and 0 bases from J, with 4 bases between. CDR3 size: 14 residues. Germline-derived CDR1 and CDR2 are LGHNA and YSYQKL. The sequenced part of the CDR3 DNA is TGTGCCAGCAGCCAAGACCTTAACCAAGACACCCAGTAC. Its protein is CASSQDLNQDTQY. In full, the CDR3 is CASSQDLNQDTQYF.

On this clone itself: Germline and genes: mouse. The read is 1 residue too short to cover the CDR3 end, so that end is filled in from the germline J gene. The rearrangement links TRBV26 to TRBJ1-1; 10 nucleotides align to TRBD1. The germline V gene encodes CDR1 KGHPV and CDR2 FQNQEV (reference sequence). CDR3 size: 14 residues. V shed 6 bases, J shed 2 bases, and the junction held 3 bases outside the gene matches. The covered CDR3 bases are TGTGCCAGCAGCCTGACAGGGGGCAACACAGAAGTCTTC. Protein sequence: CASSLTGGNTEVF. The CDR3 in its entirety is CASSLTGGNTEVFF.

A note on this clone: The gene names here belong to mouse. The missing CDR3 end, 1 residue past where the read stops, is filled in from the germline J gene. This chain uses TRBV13-3 with TRBJ2-1, with TRBD2 matching 10 bases. The ends lost 3 bases at V and 5 bases at J; junction bases unmatched: 5. Germline V CDR1 and CDR2: NNHDY, SYVADS. This CDR3 has 15 residues. CDR3 amino acids: CASSGGLGNDAEQFF. The sequenced CDR3 bases are TGTGCCAGCAGTGGGGGACTGGGGAACGATGCTGAGCAGTTC.

About this clone: Genes here carry mouse names. The CDR3 here is CASSRDIYAEQFF. The CDR3 bases that were read are TGTGCCAGCAGTCGGGACATCTATGCTGAGCAGTTC. This chain joins TRBV13-3 and TRBJ2-1; tentative D call: TRBD1 (6 bases). The read finishes 1 residue shy of the CDR3 end, and the germline J gene is used to complete it. Germline V gives CDR1 NNHDY, CDR2 SYVADS. The V end was cut by 4 bases, the J end by 3 bases, with 8 bases between. The CDR3 is 13 amino acids.

In regard to this clone: Gene names and germline match the mouse. The CDR3 end is not reached by the read, which stops 1 residue before it; the germline J gene fills it in. This rearrangement joins TRBV26 to TRBJ1-4; D not certain. Germline V gene lookup returns CDR1 KGHPV and CDR2 FQNQEV (reference sequence). The V and J ends lost 0 bases and 5 bases respectively, with 1 base between them. The CDR3 totals 12 residues. CDR3 DNA, as far as it was read: TGTGCCAGCAGTCTGTCAAACGAAAGATTATTT. It codes for CASSLSNERLF. The CDR3 as a whole reads CASSLSNERLFF.

This clone qualifies as large. The gene names here belong to mouse. The read ends 1 residue early relative to the CDR3; the germline J gene fills the gap. The rearrangement joins TRBV23 to TRBJ2-3; the table names TRBD1, a call not compared with the DNA. Germline CDR1 reads KGHTA; CDR2 reads FQNQQP. The CDR3 sequence is 14 residues long. The CDR3 DNA, read in part, is TGCTCCAGCCAGGACACACCTAGTGCAGAAACGCTGTAT. Amino acid sequence: CSSQDTPSAETLY. The entire CDR3 reads CSSQDTPSAETLYF.

Details on this clone: Each gene name is a mouse one. The CDR3 is cut off 1 residue early in the read; its end comes from the germline J gene. The rearrangement links TRBV16 to TRBJ2-7, with D possibly matching TRBD2 (6 bases). Germline CDR1 reads SGHSA; CDR2 reads FRNQAP. The CDR3 has 15 residues. The ends were cut back, 0 bases at V and 0 bases at J, with 9 bases in the middle. The CDR3 bases that were read are TGTGCAAGCAGCTTAGATCTGGGGAGCTCCTATGAACAGTAC. This codes for CASSLDLGSSYEQY. The whole CDR3 protein is CASSLDLGSSYEQYF.

As regards this clone: Gene names follow the mouse nomenclature. The CDR3 end lies 1 residue beyond the end of the read and is filled in from the germline J gene. This chain connects TRBV26 to TRBJ1-6; possible D gene TRBD1, 6 bases. TRBJ1-6 counts as an open reading frame of uncertain function. The V gene's germline CDR1 is KGHPV and CDR2 FQNQEV (reference sequence). Between the trimmed V and J ends, which lost 4 bases and 9 bases, there was a span of 10 bases. The CDR3 covers 13 residues. The CDR3 DNA, read in part, is TGTGCCAGCAGTCCGACAGGATTTTCGCCCCTCTAC. Translation gives CASSPTGFSPLY. The complete CDR3 reads CASSPTGFSPLYF.

Of note for this clone: The genes and germline here are from mouse. Read data end 1 residue before the CDR3 end; the end is taken from the germline J gene. The chain is built from TRBV26 and TRBJ1-5, with TRBD1 as a possible D gene (6 bases). The CDR3 is 14 amino acids. CDR1 and CDR2 (germline): KGHPV, FQNQEV (reference sequence). V dropped 3 bases and J dropped 2 bases, with 8 bases sitting between them. The CDR3 reads CASSLGGHNQAPLF. The CDR3 bases that were read are TGTGCCAGCAGTCTAGGGGGTCACAACCAGGCTCCGCTT.

This clone was found a few times. Genes and germline are mouse. The sequenced fragment ends 1 residue before the CDR3 boundary, so the rest is inferred from the germline J gene. This chain connects TRBV26 to TRBJ1-3, with a possible D match to TRBD1 (6 bases). The CDR3 sequence is 15 residues long. V dropped 3 bases and J dropped 0 bases, with 9 bases sitting between them. Per the germline V gene, CDR1 is KGHPV and CDR2 is FQNQEV (reference sequence). CDR3 bases read: TGTGCCAGCAGTCTAACAGGGCTTTCTGGAAATACGCTCTAT. This codes for CASSLTGLSGNTLY. The complete CDR3 sequence is CASSLTGLSGNTLYF. The variable domain in full, completed from reference TRBV26 and TRBJ1-3, reads NSKVIQTPRYLVKGQGQKAKMRCIPEKGHPVVFWYQQNKNNEFKFLINFQNQEVLQQIDMTEKRFSAECPSNSPCSLEIQSSEAGDSALYLCASSLTGLSGNTLYFGEGSRLIVV.

This clone is medium-sized (0.01 to 0.1%) by share. Gene names denote mouse genes. The read is 1 residue too short to cover the CDR3 end, so that end is filled in from the germline J gene. V is TRBV29 and J is TRBJ2-1, with TRBD1 as a possible D gene (6 bases). Germline CDR1 and CDR2: MSHET and SYDVDS. With 6 bases removed from V and 4 bases from J, the gap between germline ends came to 10 bases. The CDR3 spans 13 residues. The CDR3 loop reads CASSTGHYAEQFF. The sequenced part of the CDR3 DNA is TGTGCTAGCAGCACGGGACATTATGCTGAGCAGTTC.

As concerns this clone: Germline and genes: mouse. The CDR3 loop reads CASSSRDRISNERLFF. CDR3 bases read: TGTGCCAGCAGCTCCCGGGACAGAATTTCCAACGAAAGATTATTT. J is TRBJ1-4 and V is TRBV4; 7 bases line up with TRBD1. From the germline J gene comes the end of the CDR3, since the read stops 1 residue before it. The J segment lost 0 bases and the V segment lost 4 bases, leaving 5 bases of the junction unmatched. The length of the CDR3 is 16 residues. Germline CDR1 is LGHDT and CDR2 is YNNKQL (reference sequence).

Worth noting for this clone: Each gene name is a mouse one. The read ends 1 residue shy of where the CDR3 ends; the end is completed using the germline J gene. This chain connects TRBV12-2 to TRBJ1-1; D remains unclear. The CDR3 spans 12 residues. V was clipped by 0 bases and J by 8 bases, with 9 bases between them. Germline CDR1 reads SGHLS; CDR2 reads HYDKME. The CDR3 bases that were read are TGTGCCAGCTCTCTCGAATGGGTGGAAGTCTTC. Its translation is CASSLEWVEVF. The whole CDR3 sequence is CASSLEWVEVFF.

Note on this clone: Gene names denote mouse genes. The CDR3 goes on 1 residue after the read ends, and that part is filled in from the germline J gene. The V gene is TRBV26, the J gene TRBJ2-5; 8 positions agree with TRBD2. Trimming cost V 2 bases and J 5 bases; bases outside gene matches: 0. The CDR3 contains 13 residues. The germline gives CDR1 KGHPV, CDR2 FQNQEV (reference sequence). The DNA read from the CDR3 is TGTGCCAGCAGTCTGCTGGGGGGAGACACCCAGTAC. Translating it yields CASSLLGGDTQY. The entire CDR3 is CASSLLGGDTQYF. Variable domain in full (rest from reference TRBV26 and TRBJ2-5): NSKVIQTPRYLVKGQGQKAKMRCIPEKGHPVVFWYQQNKNNEFKFLINFQNQEVLQQIDMTEKRFSAECPSNSPCSLEIQSSEAGDSALYLCASSLLGGDTQYFGPGTRLLVL.

Concerning this clone itself: Each gene name is a mouse one. The missing CDR3 end, 1 residue past where the read stops, is filled in from the germline J gene. The rearrangement uses TRBV26 and TRBJ2-5; TRBD2 matches at 9 bases. Looked up from germline, CDR1 is KGHPV and CDR2 is FQNQEV (reference sequence). The V gene end was trimmed by 6 bases and the J gene end by 3 bases; junction bases not matched to a gene: 1. This CDR3 spans 13 amino acids. This CDR3 is CASRGTGQDTQYF. The CDR3 bases that were read are TGTGCCAGCAGAGGGACTGGGCAAGACACCCAGTAC. The full variable domain, its missing parts supplied by reference TRBV26 and TRBJ2-5, is NSKVIQTPRYLVKGQGQKAKMRCIPEKGHPVVFWYQQNKNNEFKFLINFQNQEVLQQIDMTEKRFSAECPSNSPCSLEIQSSEAGDSALYLCASRGTGQDTQYFGPGTRLLVL.

This clone has just a few counts. Any gene name here is a mouse gene name. The read gets to within 1 residue of the CDR3 end, and the germline J gene fills in the rest. This chain links TRBV19 with TRBJ2-3; 8 positions match TRBD2. CDR1 FNHDT and CDR2 SITEND come from the germline V gene (reference sequence). Germline trimming cut 6 bases from V and 1 base from J; bases unmatched to any gene: 4. The CDR3 loop spans 14 amino acids. Partial CDR3 DNA: TGTGCCAGCATTTTGGGGGGGGGTGCAGAAACGCTGTAT. This sequence encodes CASILGGGAETLY. The entire CDR3 protein reads CASILGGGAETLYF.

This clone has just a few counts. Any gene name here is a mouse gene name. The read ends 1 residue shy of where the CDR3 ends; the end is completed using the germline J gene. The chain has TRBV26 and TRBJ1-4; D possibly corresponds to TRBD1 (5 bases). Per the germline V gene, CDR1 is KGHPV and CDR2 is FQNQEV (reference sequence). The CDR3 runs 15 residues. V was shortened by 0 bases and J by 3 bases, with 8 bases between the two germline ends. The covered CDR3 bases are TGTGCCAGCAGTCTGTCGGGGGGAACCAACGAAAGATTATTT. It yields the protein CASSLSGGTNERLF. The entire CDR3 is CASSLSGGTNERLFF.

This clone was detected only a few times. Gene names and germline match the mouse. The CDR3 is cut off 1 residue early in the read; its end comes from the germline J gene. The chain carries TRBV26 and TRBJ2-5; D possibly corresponds to TRBD1 (6 bases). The V gene lost 2 bases and the J gene lost 1 base, with 7 bases spanning the gap. This CDR3 is 14 amino acids long. Germline V gives CDR1 KGHPV, CDR2 FQNQEV (reference sequence). CDR3 DNA, as far as it was read: TGTGCCAGCAGTCTGAACAGGGACCAAGACACCCAGTAC. It codes for CASSLNRDQDTQY. The full CDR3 protein reads CASSLNRDQDTQYF.

A remark on this clone: Genes here carry mouse names. From the germline J gene comes the end of the CDR3, since the read stops 1 residue before it. The gene calls are TRBV12-2 and TRBJ2-3, with 7 bases lining up with TRBD2. This CDR3 is built from 14 residues. Germline V CDR1 and CDR2: SGHLS, HYDKME. The junction had 4 bases not matched to a gene; V was cut back by 2 bases and J by 3 bases. CDR3 DNA (partial): TGTGCCAGCTCTCGGACTGGCATGGCAGAAACGCTGTAT. Amino acid sequence: CASSRTGMAETLY. The whole CDR3 protein is CASSRTGMAETLYF. Looking up the rest from reference TRBV12-2 and TRBJ2-3 gives the full variable domain: NSGVVQSPRYIIKGKGERSILKCIPISGHLSVAWYQQTQGQELKFFIQHYDKMERDKGNLPSRFSVQQFDDYHSEMNMSALELEDSAVYFCASSRTGMAETLYFGSGTRLTVL.

Only a few counts were recorded for this clone. Mouse germline and gene names are used. CDR3 DNA, as far as it was read: TGTGCTAGCAGTCGGAGCTCCTATGAACAGTAC. The encoded protein is CASSRSSYEQY. The whole CDR3 protein is CASSRSSYEQYF. The chain couples TRBV29 to TRBJ2-7, with unresolved D. The read terminates 1 residue ahead of where the CDR3 ends, so the germline J gene completes it. Looked up from germline, CDR1 is MSHET and CDR2 is SYDVDS. This CDR3 spans 12 amino acids. Trimming cost V 5 bases and J 0 bases, with 5 bases left between them.

The count of this clone is one. Germline and genes here are mouse. The CDR3 is cut off 1 residue early in the read; its end comes from the germline J gene. The chain uses TRBV12-1 and TRBJ2-4; no reliable D call. The length of the CDR3 is 15 residues. V lost 0 bases and J lost 0, with 9 bases in between. Per the germline V gene, CDR1 is SGHSN and CDR2 is HYEKVE. The part of the CDR3 DNA that was read is TGTGCCAGCTCTCTCCGACATATTAGTCAAAACACCTTGTAC. Translated: CASSLRHISQNTLY. The whole CDR3 protein reads CASSLRHISQNTLYF.

Notes on this clone: Mouse germline and gene names are used. The CDR3 is cut off 1 residue early in the read; its end comes from the germline J gene. V is TRBV13-3 and J is TRBJ2-7; D unresolved. V shed 4 bases and J shed 3 bases, with 5 bases lying between them. The CDR3 is 11 residues long. Germline CDR1 and CDR2: NNHDY and SYVADS. The part of the CDR3 DNA that was read is TGTGCCAGCAGTCCCCTCTATGAACAGTAC. Its protein is CASSPLYEQY. The full CDR3 protein reads CASSPLYEQYF.

As concerns this clone: Gene names refer to mouse genes. The read finishes 1 residue shy of the CDR3 end, and the germline J gene is used to complete it. This chain uses TRBV13-2 with TRBJ2-3; TRBD2 matches at 7 bases. The CDR3 runs to 15 residues. Germline assignment: CDR1 NNHNN and CDR2 SYGAGS (reference sequence). V lost 1 base to trimming and J lost 0 bases; unmatched junction nucleotides: 2. The DNA read from the CDR3 is TGTGCCAGCGGTGATAGCTGGGGGAGTGCAGAAACGCTGTAT. Its translation: CASGDSWGSAETLY. The full CDR3 is CASGDSWGSAETLYF.

As for this clone: Genes here carry mouse names. The read finishes 1 residue shy of the CDR3 end, and the germline J gene is used to complete it. The rearrangement uses TRBV16 and TRBJ2-4; D gene ambiguous. Between the trimmed V and J ends, which lost 0 bases and 1 base, there was a span of 8 bases. The CDR3 length is 15 residues. CDR1 SGHSA and CDR2 FRNQAP come from the germline V gene. CDR3 loop: CASSLDGWGQNTLYF. CDR3 bases read: TGTGCAAGCAGCTTAGATGGGTGGGGTCAAAACACCTTGTAC.

Points on this clone: Mouse germline and gene names are used. The missing CDR3 end, 1 residue past where the read stops, is filled in from the germline J gene. The chain carries TRBV3 and TRBJ2-7, with 11 bases lining up with TRBD2. J was trimmed by 1 base and V by 5 bases; bases with no gene match: 4. The CDR3 contains 15 residues. Germline V gene lookup returns CDR1 SNHLY and CDR2 FYNGKV (reference sequence). The sequenced CDR3 bases are TGTGCCAGCAGCCGCCGACTGGGGGGGTCCTATGAACAGTAC. Amino acids: CASSRRLGGSYEQY. The entire CDR3 is CASSRRLGGSYEQYF. The complete variable domain, with remaining parts taken from reference TRBV3 and TRBJ2-7, reads GPKVLQIPSHQIIDMGQMVTLNCDPVSNHLYFYWYKQILGQQMEFLVNFYNGKVMEKSKLFKDQFSVERPDGSYFTLKIQPTALEDSAVYFCASSRRLGGSYEQYFGPGTRLTVL.